Each of the 5 T cell receptor beta chains below was sequenced from the same sample in a study of T cell responses to AZD1222 COVID-19 vaccine. The method was immunoSEQ multiplex PCR; TCRdb's version includes in-frame clones alone and lacks a portion of them. The data show roughly 70,000 clones, around nine tenths seen once. Sequencing was performed on peripheral blood, taken 28 days after the second AZD1222 dose. These receptors came from an adult who received the AZD1222 COVID-19 vaccine.

The chain combines TRBV7-2 with TRBJ2-7; D gene uncertain. V lost 5 bases, J lost 3 bases, and 5 bases lay in between. The length of the CDR3 is 11 residues. CDR1 and CDR2 from the germline V gene are SGHTA and FQGNSA. CDR3 in amino acids: CASSPNYEQYF. The CDR3 bases are TGTGCCAGCAGCCCTAACTACGAGCAGTACTTC.

The chain couples TRBV7-6 to TRBJ2-3; weak D call: TRBD1 (7 bases). Germline V lookup: CDR1 SGHVS, CDR2 FNYEAQ. CDR3 length equals 15 residues. Deletions cut 4 bases from V and 1 base from J, with 12 bases between. The DNA for the CDR3 is TGTGCCAGCAGCTCCAGGGGGGACGGCACAGATACGCAGTATTTT. This translates into CASSSRGDGTDTQYF. Based on the CDR3 plus reference TRBV7-6 and TRBJ2-3, the full variable domain is GAGVSQSPRYKVTKRGQDVALRCDPISGHVSLYWYRQALGQGPEFLTYFNYEAQQDKSGLPNDRFSAERPEGSISTLTIQRTEQRDSAMYRCASSSRGDGTDTQYFGPGTRLTVL.

The chain joins TRBV10-3 to TRBJ2-7; the D gene is possibly TRBD2 (5 bases). Trimming removed 6 bases at V and 5 bases at J, with 11 bases between. The germline CDR1 and CDR2 sequences are ENHRY and SYGVKD. This CDR3 contains 12 residues. DNA for the CDR3: TGTGCCATCAGGTCCGGGAACAACGAGCAGTACTTC. Translating gives CAIRSGNNEQYF.

CDR3 loop: CASSPAVTKNIQYF. CDR3 coding DNA: TGTGCCAGCAGTCCAGCTGTTACCAAAAACATTCAGTACTTC. The chain employs TRBV6-2 or TRBV6-3 and TRBJ2-4; D unresolved. Per germline, CDR1 MNHEY and CDR2 SVGEGT. V dropped 5 bases and J dropped 2 bases, with 10 bases sitting between them. CDR3 length: 14 residues.

This chain links TRBV27 with TRBJ2-7; no reliable D call. Trimming removed 2 bases at V and 2 bases at J, with 10 bases between. Per the germline V gene, CDR1 is MNHEY and CDR2 is SMNVEV (reference sequence). The CDR3 sequence is 14 residues long. Here the CDR3 DNA reads TGTGCCAGCAGTTTAACTCCCATGACCTACGAGCAGTACTTC. Residues: CASSLTPMTYEQYF.